This T cell receptor (beta chain) was documented in a study of T cells in narcolepsy. Study-wide context: Enrolled donors included narcolepsy type 1 or type 2 patients and healthy controls. The study, taken as a whole, reports: Reportedly, autoreactive clonotypes were serially detected in patients' blood but not controls'. Same-patient CSF and blood CD4+ T cell clonotypes included HCRT-specific and TRIB2-specific autoreactive ones. No autoreactive T cell clone sequences appeared in some memory CD4+ repertoires.

Deletions cut 2 bases from V and 0 bases from J, with 8 bases between. Germline V gene data show CDR1 as MDHEN and CDR2 as SYDVKM. The CDR3 is 15 residues long. The count of this clone is one. Its antigen remains unidentified. Clones were read by immunoSEQ multiplex PCR, and TCRdb kept only the in-frame ones, dropping some. Here the sample spans some 30,000 clones, more than 70% being singletons. Specimen: memory (CD45RA-) CD4+ T cells from blood. This receptor was identified in a human donor in good health. The V and J genes are TRBV28 and TRBJ2-1; no clear D gene. The CDR3 sequence: CASSLVPTSYNEQFF. The CDR3, as DNA: TGTGCCAGCAGTTTAGTCCCGACCTCCTACAATGAGCAGTTCTTC.